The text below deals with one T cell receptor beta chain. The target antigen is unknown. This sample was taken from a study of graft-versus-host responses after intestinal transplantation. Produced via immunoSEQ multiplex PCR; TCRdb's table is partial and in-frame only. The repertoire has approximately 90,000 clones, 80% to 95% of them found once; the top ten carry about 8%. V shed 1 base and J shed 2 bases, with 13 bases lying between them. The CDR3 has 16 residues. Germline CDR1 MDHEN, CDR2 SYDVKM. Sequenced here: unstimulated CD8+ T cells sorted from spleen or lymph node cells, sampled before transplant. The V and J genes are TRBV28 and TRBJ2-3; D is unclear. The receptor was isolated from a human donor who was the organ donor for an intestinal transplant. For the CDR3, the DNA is TGTGCCAGCAGTTTATCCACCACGGGTCTCACAGATACGCAGTATTTT. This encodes CASSLSTTGLTDTQYF.